What follows are 14 T cell receptor beta chains derived from one specimen sequenced in a study of T-cell reconstitution after alpha-beta-depleted transplantation in children. Preparation of the TCRbeta library was carried out with unique molecular identifiers. Each CDR3 protein gets one entry after TCRdb re-called the PCR reads with MiXCR. This table holds about 110,000 distinct CDR3 sequences, 5.5% to 7% found once. Sequenced here: PBMCs, mostly from graft donor cells, sampled 360 days after TCRalphabeta/CD19-depleted stem cell transplant. The receptor set was obtained from a male patient aged 2-15 years who had a stem cell transplant for acute lymphoblastic leukemia, so the T cells may come from the graft donor.

The rearrangement uses TRBV12-5 and TRBJ2-1, with D possibly matching TRBD1 (6 bases). Trimming removed 7 bases from V and 9 bases from J, with 34 bases in between. Germline-derived CDR1 and CDR2 are LGHNT and FRNRAP. The CDR3 extends over 19 amino acids. CDR3 in DNA: TGTGCTAGTGCCCCCCCAGACAGGAAAGGAGCCTCAAGTCGTGGTGAGCAGTTCTTC. It yields the protein CASAPPDRKGASSRGEQFF.

This clonotype was recorded a few times. The gene calls are TRBV3-1 and TRBJ2-5, with 13 bases identical to TRBD2. This CDR3 comprises 15 residues. V lost 6 bases to trimming and J lost 5 bases; unmatched junction nucleotides: 6. Germline-derived CDR1 and CDR2 are LGHDT and YNNKEL (reference sequence). The CDR3 sequence is CASRSGTSGVETQYF. The CDR3, as DNA: TGTGCCAGCAGGTCCGGGACTAGCGGGGTGGAGACCCAGTACTTC.

CDR3 coding DNA: TGCGCCAGCAGCCACCACCAGGGGCGGGAGCAGTACTTC. It codes for CASSHHQGREQYF. The chain joins TRBV4-3 to TRBJ2-7; a possible D gene is TRBD1 (6 bases). The CDR3 totals 13 residues. Trimming shortened V by 3 bases and J by 7 bases, and 13 bases separated the two germline ends. Germline assignment: CDR1 LGHNA and CDR2 YSLEER.

This clonotype has ten or more counts. This chain connects TRBV10-3 to TRBJ2-7; D may be TRBD1 (6 bases). V was pared by 3 bases and J by 5 bases, with 11 bases between. This CDR3 has 13 amino acids. Germline V CDR1 and CDR2: ENHRY, SYGVKD. The CDR3 DNA reads as TGTGCCATCAGTGAAACAGGGCGAGACGAGCAGTACTTC. Amino acids: CAISETGRDEQYF.

There are a few counts of this clonotype. The chain has TRBV6-5 and TRBJ1-3; D unresolved. V was clipped by 5 bases and J by 0 bases, with 8 bases between them. The germline V gene encodes CDR1 MNHEY and CDR2 SVGAGI. The CDR3 is 14 residues long. The CDR3 loop is CASSPGNSGNTIYF. The CDR3 nucleotides are TGTGCCAGCAGTCCAGGAAACTCTGGAAACACCATATATTTT.

Ten or more counts support this clonotype. The gene calls are TRBV7-2 and TRBJ1-2, with no clear D. Germline V lookup: CDR1 SGHTA, CDR2 FQGNSA. Deletions cut 2 bases from V and 8 bases from J, with 12 bases between. The length of the CDR3 is 13 residues. For the CDR3, the DNA is TGTGCCAGCAGCTTAAAGGAGGCTGGAGGCTACACCTTC. It codes for CASSLKEAGGYTF. Based on the CDR3 plus reference TRBV7-2 and TRBJ1-2, the full variable domain is GAGVSQSPSNKVTEKGKDVELRCDPISGHTALYWYRQSLGQGLEFLIYFQGNSAPDKSGLPSDRFSAERTGGSVSTLTIQRTQQEDSAVYLCASSLKEAGGYTFGSGTRLTVV.

This clonotype was seen at least ten times. The chain joins TRBV20-1 to TRBJ2-3, with TRBD2 matching 11 bases. The V gene's germline CDR1 is DFQATT and CDR2 SNEGSKA (reference sequence). The V segment lost 6 bases and the J segment 8 bases; nucleotides outside the gene matches: 13. The CDR3 covers 15 residues. The CDR3: CSASRGSGGAFTQYF. The CDR3 nucleotides are TGCAGTGCCTCGAGGGGTAGCGGGGGGGCATTTACGCAGTATTTT.

A few counts support this clonotype. The chain links TRBV2 to TRBJ2-1; D may be TRBD2 (6 bases). This CDR3 contains 14 residues. V was trimmed by 4 bases and J by 5 bases, leaving 12 bases between them. The germline V gene has CDR1 SNHLY and CDR2 FYNNEI. The CDR3 coding sequence is TGTGCCAGCAGTGGTTTAGCGGCTGACAATGAGCAGTTCTTC. As protein: CASSGLAADNEQFF.

This clonotype came up many times. The CDR3 region is CASSYSSGGGPEQFF. DNA for the CDR3: TGTGCCAGCAGTTACTCGAGCGGGGGGGGGCCTGAGCAGTTCTTC. V and J are TRBV6-5 and TRBJ2-1; 10 bases map to TRBD2. CDR1 is MNHEY and CDR2 is SVGAGI in the germline V gene. The V segment lost 0 bases and the J segment 9 bases; nucleotides outside the gene matches: 5. The CDR3 is 15 amino acids.

This clonotype has at least ten counts. The rearrangement links TRBV12-3 or TRBV12-4 to TRBJ2-1, with 13 bases lining up with TRBD2. Trimming took 6 bases from V and 7 from J; bases not matched to a gene: 9. CDR3 length equals 16 residues. The CDR3: CASSPTLTSGRNEQFF. The CDR3 coding sequence is TGTGCCAGCAGCCCCACCCTGACTAGCGGGAGGAATGAGCAGTTCTTC.

This clonotype was observed at least ten times. At one of its ends the junction is not consistent with the germline gene, which may arise from a read error. V usage is TRBV12-3 or TRBV12-4 and J usage is TRBJ2-1; D might be TRBD2 (5 bases). CDR3 size: 12 residues. This CDR3 reads CASSRDYHEQFF. CDR3 bases: TGTGCCAGCAGCCGTGACTACCATGAGCAGTTCTTC.

This clonotype has only a few counts. This chain connects TRBV3-1 to TRBJ1-1; D possibly corresponds to TRBD1 (6 bases). This CDR3 has 15 amino acids. Germline-derived CDR1 and CDR2 are LGHDT and YNNKEL (reference sequence). The V end was cut by 7 bases, the J end by 1 base, with 16 bases between. The CDR3 bases are TGTGCCAGCACCCCCGGGGGGGCCGGGAACACTGAAGCTTTCTTT. It codes for CASTPGGAGNTEAFF.

This clonotype was picked up a small number of times. CDR3 protein: CASSRGLAGANEQFF. In nucleotides, the CDR3 is TGTGCCAGCAGCCGGGGACTAGCGGGGGCCAATGAGCAGTTCTTC. This sequence joins TRBV9 and TRBJ2-1, with TRBD2 identical over 14 bases. The V and J ends lost 4 bases and 6 bases, in that order; junction bases with no gene match: 3. The CDR3 is 15 amino acids. Germline CDR1 and CDR2: SGDLS and YYNGEE.

This clonotype was found many times. The V call is TRBV7-9, the J call TRBJ2-5; 8 bases are a match to TRBD2. The germline gives CDR1 SEHNR, CDR2 FQNEAQ (reference sequence). J lost 2 bases, V lost 3 bases, and 14 bases had no gene match. The CDR3 sequence is 18 residues long. The CDR3 region is CASSFPGRVESRQETQYF. The CDR3 nucleotides read TGTGCCAGCAGCTTTCCCGGGAGGGTAGAAAGTAGGCAAGAGACCCAGTACTTC.